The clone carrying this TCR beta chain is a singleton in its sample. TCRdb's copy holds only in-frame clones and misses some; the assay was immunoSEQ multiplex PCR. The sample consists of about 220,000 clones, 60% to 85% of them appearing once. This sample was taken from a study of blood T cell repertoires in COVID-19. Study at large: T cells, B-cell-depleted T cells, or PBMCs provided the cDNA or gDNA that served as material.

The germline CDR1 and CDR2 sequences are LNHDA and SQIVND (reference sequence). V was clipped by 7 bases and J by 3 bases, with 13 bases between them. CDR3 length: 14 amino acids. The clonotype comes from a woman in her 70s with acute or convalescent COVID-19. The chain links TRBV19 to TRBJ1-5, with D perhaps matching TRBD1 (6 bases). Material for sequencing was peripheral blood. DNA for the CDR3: TGTGCCAGTACCTGGGGGCAACACAATCAGCCCCAGCATTTT. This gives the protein CASTWGQHNQPQHF.